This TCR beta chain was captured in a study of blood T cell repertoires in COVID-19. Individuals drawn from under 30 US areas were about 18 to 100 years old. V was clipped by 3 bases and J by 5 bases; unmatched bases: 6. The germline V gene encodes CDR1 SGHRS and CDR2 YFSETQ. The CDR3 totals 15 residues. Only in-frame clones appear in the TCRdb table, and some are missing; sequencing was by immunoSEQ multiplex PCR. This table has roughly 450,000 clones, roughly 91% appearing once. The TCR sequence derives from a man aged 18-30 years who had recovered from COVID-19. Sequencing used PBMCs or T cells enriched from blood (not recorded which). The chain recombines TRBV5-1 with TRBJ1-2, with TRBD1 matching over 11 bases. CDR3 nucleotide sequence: TGCGCCAGCAGCTGGGGACAGGGGGATGCGTATGGCTACACCTTC. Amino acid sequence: CASSWGQGDAYGYTF.